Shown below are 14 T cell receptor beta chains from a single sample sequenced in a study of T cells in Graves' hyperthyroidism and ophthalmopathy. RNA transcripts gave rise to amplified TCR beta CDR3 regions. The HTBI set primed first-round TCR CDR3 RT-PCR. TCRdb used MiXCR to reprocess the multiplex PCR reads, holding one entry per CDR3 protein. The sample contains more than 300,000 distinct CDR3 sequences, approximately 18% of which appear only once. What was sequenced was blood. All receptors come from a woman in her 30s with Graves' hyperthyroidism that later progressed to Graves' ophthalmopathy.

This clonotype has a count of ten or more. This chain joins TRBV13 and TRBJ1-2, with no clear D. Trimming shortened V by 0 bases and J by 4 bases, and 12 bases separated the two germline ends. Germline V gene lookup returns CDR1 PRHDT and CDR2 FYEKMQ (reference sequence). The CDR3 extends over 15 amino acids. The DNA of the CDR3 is TGTGCCAGCAGCTTAGGGCAGCTAAGCCTCTATGGCTACACCTTC. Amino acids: CASSLGQLSLYGYTF.

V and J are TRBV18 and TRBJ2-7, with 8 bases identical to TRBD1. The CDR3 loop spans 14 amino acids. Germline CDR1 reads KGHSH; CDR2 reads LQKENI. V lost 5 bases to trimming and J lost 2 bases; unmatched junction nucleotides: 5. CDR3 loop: CASSSTGVAYEQYF. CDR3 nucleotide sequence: TGTGCCAGCTCATCGACAGGGGTGGCCTACGAGCAGTACTTC.

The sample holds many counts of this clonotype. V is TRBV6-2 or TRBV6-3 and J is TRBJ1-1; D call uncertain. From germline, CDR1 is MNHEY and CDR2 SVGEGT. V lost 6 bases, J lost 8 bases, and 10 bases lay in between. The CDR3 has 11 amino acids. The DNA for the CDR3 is TGTGCCAGCAGCTATCGGGCAGAAGCTTTCTTT. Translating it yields CASSYRAEAFF.

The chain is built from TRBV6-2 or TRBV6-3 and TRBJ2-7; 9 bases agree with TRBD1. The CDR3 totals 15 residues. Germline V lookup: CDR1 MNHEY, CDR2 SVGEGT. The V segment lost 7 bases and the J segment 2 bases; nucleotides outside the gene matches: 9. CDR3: CASNRPGQGTYEQYF. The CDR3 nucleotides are TGTGCCAGCAACAGACCGGGACAGGGTACCTACGAGCAGTACTTC.

The CDR3 DNA sequence: TGTGCCACCAGCAGAGAGGCCTTGCCAGCTAAATCCTACAATGAGCAGTACTTC. Amino acid sequence: CATSREALPAKSYNEQYF. The chain couples TRBV15 to TRBJ2-1; D gene ambiguous. TRBJ2-7 matches the DNA end more closely, so the J call is doubtful. Germline CDR1 LNHNV, CDR2 YYDKDF (reference sequence). The CDR3 runs 18 residues.

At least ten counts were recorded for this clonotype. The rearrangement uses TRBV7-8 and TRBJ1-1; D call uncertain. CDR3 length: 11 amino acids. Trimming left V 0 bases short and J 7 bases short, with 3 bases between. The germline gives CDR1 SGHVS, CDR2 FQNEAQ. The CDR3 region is CASSLAGEAFF. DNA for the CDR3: TGTGCCAGCAGCTTAGCGGGTGAAGCTTTCTTT.

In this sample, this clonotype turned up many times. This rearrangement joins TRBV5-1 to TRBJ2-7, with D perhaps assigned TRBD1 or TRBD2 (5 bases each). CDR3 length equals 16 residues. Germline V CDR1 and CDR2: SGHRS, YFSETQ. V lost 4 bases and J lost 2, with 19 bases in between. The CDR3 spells CASSPQSRRDAYEQYF. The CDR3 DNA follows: TGCGCCAGCAGCCCCCAATCGCGCCGGGACGCCTACGAGCAGTACTTC.

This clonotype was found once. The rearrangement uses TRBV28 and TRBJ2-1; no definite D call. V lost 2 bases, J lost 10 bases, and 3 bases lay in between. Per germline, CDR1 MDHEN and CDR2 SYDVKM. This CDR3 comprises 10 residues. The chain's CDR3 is CASSLREQFF. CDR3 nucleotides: TGTGCCAGCAGTTTAAGGGAGCAGTTCTTC. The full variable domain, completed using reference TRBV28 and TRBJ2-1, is DVKVTQSSRYLVKRTGEKVFLECVQDMDHENMFWYRQDPGLGLRLIYFSYDVKMKEKGDIPEGYSVSREKKERFSLILESASTNQTSMYLCASSLREQFFGPGTRLTVL.

CDR3 amino acids: CASSQAIRGDYGYTF. In nucleotides, the CDR3 is TGCGCCAGCAGCCAAGCCATCAGGGGCGACTATGGCTACACCTTC. The J gene is TRBJ1-2, the V gene TRBV4-1, with D tentatively TRBD1 (6 bases). The CDR3 covers 15 residues. V was pared by 1 base and J by 3 bases, with 12 bases between. The V gene's germline CDR1 is MGHRA and CDR2 YSYEKL.

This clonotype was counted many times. The CDR3 region is CSARENLGGNTEAFF. CDR3 DNA: TGCAGTGCTAGAGAGAATTTGGGGGGAAACACTGAAGCTTTCTTT. The rearrangement links TRBV20-1 to TRBJ1-1; TRBD1 might be the D (5 bases). The CDR3 is made up of 15 amino acids. The V end was cut by 0 bases, the J end by 2 bases, with 13 bases between. The germline V gene encodes CDR1 DFQATT and CDR2 SNEGSKA (reference sequence).

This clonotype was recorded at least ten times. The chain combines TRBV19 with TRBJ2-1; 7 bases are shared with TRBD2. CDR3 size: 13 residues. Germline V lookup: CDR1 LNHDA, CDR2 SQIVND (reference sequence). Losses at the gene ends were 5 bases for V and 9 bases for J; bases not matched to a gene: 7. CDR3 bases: TGTGCCAGTAGTGCCTTTGGGGGGGGTGAGCAGTTCTTC. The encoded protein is CASSAFGGGEQFF. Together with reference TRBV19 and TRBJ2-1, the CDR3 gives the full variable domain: DGGITQSPKYLFRKEGQNVTLSCEQNLNHDAMYWYRQDPGQGLRLIYYSQIVNDFQKGDIAEGYSVSREKKESFPLTVTSAQKNPTAFYLCASSAFGGGEQFFGPGTRLTVL.

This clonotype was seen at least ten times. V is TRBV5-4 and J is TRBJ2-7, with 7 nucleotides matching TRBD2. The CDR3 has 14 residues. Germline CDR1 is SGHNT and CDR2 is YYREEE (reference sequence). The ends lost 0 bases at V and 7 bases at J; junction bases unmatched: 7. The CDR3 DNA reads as TGTGCCAGCAGCTTGGGAAGCGGGGATCGGGAGCAGTACTTC. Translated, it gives CASSLGSGDREQYF.

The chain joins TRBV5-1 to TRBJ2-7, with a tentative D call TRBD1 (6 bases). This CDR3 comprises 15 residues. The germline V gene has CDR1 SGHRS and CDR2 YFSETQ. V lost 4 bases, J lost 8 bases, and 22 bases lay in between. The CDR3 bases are TGCGCCAGCAGCGCCCAGGGTTCTACTAGGGACAAGCAGTACTTC. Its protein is CASSAQGSTRDKQYF.

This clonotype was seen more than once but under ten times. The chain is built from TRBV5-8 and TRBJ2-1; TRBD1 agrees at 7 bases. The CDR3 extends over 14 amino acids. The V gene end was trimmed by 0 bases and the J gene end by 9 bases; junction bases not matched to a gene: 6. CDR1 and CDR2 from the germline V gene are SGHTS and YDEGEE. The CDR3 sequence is CASSLETGSPEQFF. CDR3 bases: TGTGCCAGCAGCTTGGAGACAGGGAGTCCTGAGCAGTTCTTC.